This TCR beta chain was captured in a study of human T cells and chemical hapten exposure. TCRdb ran MiXCR on the RACE reads and lists one entry per CDR3 protein. Of a few hundred thousand distinct CDR3 sequences in the sample, just under 6.5% were seen once. The time point here: patch test 2, 6 weeks after DPC sensitization. The treatment is: therapeutic diphenylcyclopropenone sensitization with weekly scalp DPC. Extraction yielded total RNA from whole blood (unfractionated). This clonotype showed up just a few times. No antigen is known for it. Germline V gives CDR1 MGHRA, CDR2 YSYEKL. This CDR3 has 16 amino acids. The V and J ends lost 1 base and 4 bases respectively, with 16 bases between them. The study, taken as a whole, reports: The number of TCRs above 1 in 1000 frequency did not change after DPC sensitization.

Specimen: whole blood, collected in connection with sensitization to the hapten diphenylcyclopropenone (DPC). The genes are TRBV4-1 and TRBJ1-2; no clear D gene. The TCR originated in a woman under 30 with alopecia areata. Some clones in this sample may be carry-over from other donors' samples. The CDR3 region has the DNA TGCGCCAGCAGCCAAGGAGCCCTACGGAGGGCCTATGGCTACACCTTC. Encoded protein: CASSQGALRRAYGYTF.